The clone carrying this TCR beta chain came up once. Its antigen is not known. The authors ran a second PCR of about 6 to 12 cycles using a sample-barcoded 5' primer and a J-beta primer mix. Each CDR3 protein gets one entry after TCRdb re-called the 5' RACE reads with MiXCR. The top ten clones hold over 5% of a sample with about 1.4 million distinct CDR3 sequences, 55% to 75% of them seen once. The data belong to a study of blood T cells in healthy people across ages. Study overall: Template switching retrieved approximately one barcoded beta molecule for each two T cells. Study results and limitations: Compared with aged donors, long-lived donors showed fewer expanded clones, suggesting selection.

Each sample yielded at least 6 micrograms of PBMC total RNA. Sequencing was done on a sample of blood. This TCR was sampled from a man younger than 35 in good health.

The CDR3 spells CASRGEHGGVPYNEQFF. The CDR3 nucleotides are TGTGCCAGCAGGGGCGAACACGGTGGAGTCCCCTACAATGAGCAGTTCTTC. This chain links TRBV7-2 with TRBJ2-1; no definite D call. The CDR3 consists of 17 residues. V was pared by 6 bases and J by 2 bases, with 20 bases between. Germline values: CDR1 SGHTA, CDR2 FQGNSA.